The 8 T cell receptor beta chains listed next were all sequenced from one sample in a study of cytomegalovirus exposure and HLA in healthy donors. The study ran its PCR with 60 Vbeta and 13 Jbeta primers. Data came from immunoSEQ multiplex PCR; TCRdb stores just in-frame clones and leaves some out. The sample has 90,000 to 120,000 clones; around 70% are singletons. Sequencing was performed on PBMCs. The receptors were sampled from a middle-aged man in good health and CMV-seropositive.

This clone has more than one count but fewer than ten. This chain uses TRBV10-1 with TRBJ2-5; 9 nucleotides match TRBD1. Germline-derived CDR1 and CDR2 are WNHNN and SYGVQD (reference sequence). The CDR3 is made up of 14 amino acids. J gave up 3 bases and V 4 bases, and 3 bases lay outside the gene matches. CDR3 DNA: TGCGCCAGCAGTGGGGACAGGGCTGAAGAGACCCAGTACTTC. Translation: CASSGDRAEETQYF.

The CDR3 sequence: CASSPLAGVEETQYF. CDR3 sequence (DNA): TGTGCCAGCAGCCCCTTAGCGGGAGTAGAAGAGACCCAGTACTTC. The chain links TRBV11-1 to TRBJ2-5; 9 bases are shared with TRBD2. Germline V lookup: CDR1 SGHAT, CDR2 FQDESV (reference sequence). V dropped 5 bases and J dropped 3; count of bases not matched to a gene: 7. The CDR3 loop spans 15 amino acids.

The V call is TRBV7-3, the J call TRBJ2-3; TRBD2 aligns across 11 bases. Germline V CDR1 and CDR2: SGHTA, FQGTGA. The V gene end was trimmed by 0 bases and the J gene end by 3 bases; junction bases not matched to a gene: 11. This CDR3 spans 19 amino acids. CDR3 DNA: TGTGCCAGCAGCTTAACGTCGGGATTACTAGCGGGAGAAACAGATACGCAGTATTTT. This gives the protein CASSLTSGLLAGETDTQYF.

Details on this clone: This sample also contains other DNA sequences that code for the same CDR3. V and J are TRBV4-3 and TRBJ1-4; 10 bases are a match to TRBD1. Germline-derived CDR1 and CDR2 are LGHNA and YSLEER. The CDR3 sequence is 14 residues long. J gave up 6 bases and V 4 bases, and 2 bases lay outside the gene matches. The CDR3 bases are TGCGCCAGCAGCCTGGGGACAGGGGATGAAAAACTGTTTTTT. As protein: CASSLGTGDEKLFF.

The rearrangement joins TRBV6-5 to TRBJ1-1, with 7 bases matching TRBD1. CDR1 is MNHEY and CDR2 is SVGAGI in the germline V gene. The CDR3 sequence is 14 residues long. The ends lost 4 bases at V and 1 base at J; junction bases unmatched: 3. The CDR3: CASSLGGSNTEAFF. The CDR3 DNA sequence: TGTGCCAGCAGTTTAGGGGGCTCGAACACTGAAGCTTTCTTT.

This clone was recorded only once. This chain joins TRBV13 and TRBJ1-3, with D unresolved. Between the trimmed V and J ends, which lost 3 bases and 2 bases, there was a span of 8 bases. This CDR3 comprises 14 residues. Germline V gives CDR1 PRHDT, CDR2 FYEKMQ (reference sequence). The CDR3 bases are TGTGCCAGCAGCTTCGGAGGGCCTGGAAACACCATATATTTT. Protein product: CASSFGGPGNTIYF.

On this clone: The junction differs from germline at one of its ends, possibly a read error. The CDR3 nucleotides read TGTGCCAGCAGCGAAGGACAAACACCCAATCAGCCCCAGCATTTT. Residues: CASSEGQTPNQPQHF. V usage is TRBV2 and J usage is TRBJ1-5; TRBD1 is a possible D gene (5 bases). Germline CDR1 and CDR2: SNHLY and FYNNEI. The CDR3 consists of 15 residues.

CDR3 DNA sequence: TGTGCCAGTCTAGCGGGAGGGTACAATGAGCAGTTCTTC. This encodes CASLAGGYNEQFF. The gene calls are TRBV28 and TRBJ2-1; 12 nucleotides agree with TRBD2. V lost 9 bases to trimming and J lost 4 bases; unmatched junction nucleotides: 1. The CDR3 extends over 13 amino acids. The V gene's germline CDR1 is MDHEN and CDR2 SYDVKM.